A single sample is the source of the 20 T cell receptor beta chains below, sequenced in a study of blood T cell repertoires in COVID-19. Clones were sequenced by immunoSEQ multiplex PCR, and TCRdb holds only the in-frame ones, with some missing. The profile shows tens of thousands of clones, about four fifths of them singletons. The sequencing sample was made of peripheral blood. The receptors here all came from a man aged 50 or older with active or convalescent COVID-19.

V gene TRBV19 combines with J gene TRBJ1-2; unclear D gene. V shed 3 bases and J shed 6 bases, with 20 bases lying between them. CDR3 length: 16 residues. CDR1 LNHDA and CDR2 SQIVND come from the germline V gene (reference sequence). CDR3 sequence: CASSIRTGRPVDGYTF. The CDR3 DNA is TGTGCCAGTAGTATCAGGACTGGGCGGCCCGTCGATGGCTACACCTTC.

CDR3 loop: CASSQGVPDRVPYSPLHF. CDR3 in DNA: TGTGCCAGCAGCCAAGGTGTTCCGGACAGGGTACCTTATTCACCCCTCCACTTT. The chain recombines TRBV4-2 with TRBJ1-6; 8 positions agree with TRBD1. From germline, CDR1 is LGHNA and CDR2 YNFKEQ. The CDR3 runs 18 residues. Trimming cost V 1 base and J 8 bases; bases outside gene matches: 13.

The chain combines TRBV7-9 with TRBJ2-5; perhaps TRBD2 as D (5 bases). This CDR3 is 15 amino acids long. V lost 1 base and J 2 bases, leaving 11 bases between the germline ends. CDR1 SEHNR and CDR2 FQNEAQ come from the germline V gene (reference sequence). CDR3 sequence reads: CASSLVGRGQETQYF. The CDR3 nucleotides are TGTGCCAGCAGCTTAGTTGGACGGGGACAAGAGACCCAGTACTTC.

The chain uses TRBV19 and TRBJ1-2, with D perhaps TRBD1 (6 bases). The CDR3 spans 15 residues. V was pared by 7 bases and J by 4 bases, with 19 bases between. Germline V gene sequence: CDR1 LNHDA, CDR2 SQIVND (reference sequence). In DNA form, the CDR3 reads TGTGCCAGTACCTCGACAGGAGGAGGCCTCTATGGCTACACCTTC. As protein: CASTSTGGGLYGYTF. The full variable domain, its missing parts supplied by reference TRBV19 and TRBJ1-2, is DGGITQSPKYLFRKEGQNVTLSCEQNLNHDAMYWYRQDPGQGLRLIYYSQIVNDFQKGDIAEGYSVSREKKESFPLTVTSAQKNPTAFYLCASTSTGGGLYGYTFGSGTRLTVV.

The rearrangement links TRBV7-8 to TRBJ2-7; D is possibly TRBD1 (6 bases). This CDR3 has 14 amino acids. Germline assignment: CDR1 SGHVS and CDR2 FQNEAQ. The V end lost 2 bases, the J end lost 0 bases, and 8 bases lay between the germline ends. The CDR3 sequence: CASSLTDSSYEQYF. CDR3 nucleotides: TGTGCCAGCAGCTTAACGGACAGCTCCTACGAGCAGTACTTC. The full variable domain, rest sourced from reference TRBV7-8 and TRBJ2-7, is GAGVSQSPRYKVAKRGQDVALRCDPISGHVSLFWYQQALGQGPEFLTYFQNEAQLDKSGLPSDRFFAERPEGSVSTLKIQRTQQEDSAVYLCASSLTDSSYEQYFGPGTRLTVT.

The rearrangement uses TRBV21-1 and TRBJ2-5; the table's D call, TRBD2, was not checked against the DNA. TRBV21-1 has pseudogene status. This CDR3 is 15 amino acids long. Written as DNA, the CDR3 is TGTGCCAGCAGCAAAGAAGCGGGCGGGGAAGAGACCCAGTACTTC. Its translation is CASSKEAGGEETQYF.

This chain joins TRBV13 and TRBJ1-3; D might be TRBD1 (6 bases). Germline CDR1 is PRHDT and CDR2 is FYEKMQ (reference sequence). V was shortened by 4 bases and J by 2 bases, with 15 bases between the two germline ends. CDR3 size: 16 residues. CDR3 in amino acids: CASSSKTGTTGNTIYF. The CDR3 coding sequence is TGTGCCAGCAGCTCGAAAACCGGGACAACTGGAAACACCATATATTTT.

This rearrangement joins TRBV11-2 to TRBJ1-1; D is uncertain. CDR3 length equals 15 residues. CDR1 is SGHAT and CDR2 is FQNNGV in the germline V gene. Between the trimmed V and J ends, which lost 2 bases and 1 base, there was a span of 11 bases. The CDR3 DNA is TGTGCCAGCAGCTTAACTGTACTTTCGAACACTGAAGCTTTCTTT. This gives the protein CASSLTVLSNTEAFF.

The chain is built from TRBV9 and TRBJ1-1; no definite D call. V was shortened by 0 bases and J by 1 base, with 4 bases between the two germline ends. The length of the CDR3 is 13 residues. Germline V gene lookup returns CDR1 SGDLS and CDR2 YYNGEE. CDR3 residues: CASSVEQNTEAFF. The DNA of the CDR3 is TGTGCCAGCAGCGTAGAGCAGAACACTGAAGCTTTCTTT.

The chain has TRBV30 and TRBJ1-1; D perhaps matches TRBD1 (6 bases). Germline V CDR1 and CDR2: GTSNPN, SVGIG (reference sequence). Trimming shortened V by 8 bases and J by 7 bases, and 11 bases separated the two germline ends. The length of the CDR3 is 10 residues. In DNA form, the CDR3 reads TGTGCCCGCCTGGACAGTGAAGCTTTCTTT. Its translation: CARLDSEAFF.

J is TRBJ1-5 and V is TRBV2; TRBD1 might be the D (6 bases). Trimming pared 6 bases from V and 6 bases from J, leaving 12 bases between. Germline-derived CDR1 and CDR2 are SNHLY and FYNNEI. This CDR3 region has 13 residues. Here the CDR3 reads CASRPGVSQPQHF. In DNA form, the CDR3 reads TGTGCCAGCAGGCCAGGGGTTTCTCAGCCCCAGCATTTT.

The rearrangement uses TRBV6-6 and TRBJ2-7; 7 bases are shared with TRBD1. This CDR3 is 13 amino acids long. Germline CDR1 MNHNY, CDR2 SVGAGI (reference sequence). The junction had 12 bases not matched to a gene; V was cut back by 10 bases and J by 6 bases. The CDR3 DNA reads TGTGCCACCTGCCGGGACAGTTCAAGCGAGCAGTACTTC. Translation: CATCRDSSSEQYF.

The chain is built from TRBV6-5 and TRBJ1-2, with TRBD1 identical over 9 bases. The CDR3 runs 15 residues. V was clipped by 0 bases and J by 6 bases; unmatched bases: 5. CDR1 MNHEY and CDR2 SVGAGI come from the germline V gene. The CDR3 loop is CASSYSRGQGNGYTF. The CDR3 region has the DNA TGTGCCAGCAGTTACTCGAGGGGACAGGGAAATGGCTACACCTTC.

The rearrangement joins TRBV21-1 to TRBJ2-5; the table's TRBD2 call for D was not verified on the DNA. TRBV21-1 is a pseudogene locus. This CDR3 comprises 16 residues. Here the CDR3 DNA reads TGTGCCAGCAGCAAAGTTGAGGCGGGGGGCGGGGAGACCCAGTACTTC. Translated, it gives CASSKVEAGGGETQYF.

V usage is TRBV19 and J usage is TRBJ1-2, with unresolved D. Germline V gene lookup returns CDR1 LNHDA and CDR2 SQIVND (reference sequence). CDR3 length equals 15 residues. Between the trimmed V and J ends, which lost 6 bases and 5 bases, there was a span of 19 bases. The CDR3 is CASRYSPMPGYGYTF. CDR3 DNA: TGTGCCAGTAGGTATAGTCCGATGCCAGGATATGGCTACACCTTC.

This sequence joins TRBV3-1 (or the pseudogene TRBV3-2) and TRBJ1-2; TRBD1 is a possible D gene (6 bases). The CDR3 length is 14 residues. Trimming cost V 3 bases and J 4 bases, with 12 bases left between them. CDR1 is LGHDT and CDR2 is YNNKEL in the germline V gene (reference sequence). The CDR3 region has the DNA TGTGCCAGCAGCCACGGGGGGCTGTCCTATGGCTACACCTTC. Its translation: CASSHGGLSYGYTF.

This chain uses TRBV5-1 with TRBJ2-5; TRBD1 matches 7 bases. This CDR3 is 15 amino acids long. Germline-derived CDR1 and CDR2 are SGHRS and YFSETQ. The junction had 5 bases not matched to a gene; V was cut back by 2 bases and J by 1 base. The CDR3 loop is CASSFRQGVQETQYF. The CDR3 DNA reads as TGCGCCAGCAGCTTTCGGCAGGGGGTCCAAGAGACCCAGTACTTC.

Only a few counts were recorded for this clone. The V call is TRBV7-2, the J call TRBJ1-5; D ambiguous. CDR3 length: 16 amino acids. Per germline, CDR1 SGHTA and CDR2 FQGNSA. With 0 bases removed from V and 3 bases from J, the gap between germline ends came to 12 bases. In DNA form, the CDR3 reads TGTGCCAGCAGCTTAGCGCTTTCGGGAAACAATCAGCCCCAGCATTTT. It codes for CASSLALSGNNQPQHF.

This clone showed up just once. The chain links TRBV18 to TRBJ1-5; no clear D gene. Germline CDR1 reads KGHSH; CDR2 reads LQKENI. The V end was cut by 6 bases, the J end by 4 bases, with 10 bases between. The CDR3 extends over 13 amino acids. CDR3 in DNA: TGTGCCAGCTCCCGGGAGGGAAATCAGCCCCAGCATTTT. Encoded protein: CASSREGNQPQHF.

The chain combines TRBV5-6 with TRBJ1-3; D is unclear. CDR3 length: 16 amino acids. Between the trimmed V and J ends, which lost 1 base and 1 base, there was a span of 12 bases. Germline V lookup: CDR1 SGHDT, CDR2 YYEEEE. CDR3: CASSLFQDGSGNTIYF. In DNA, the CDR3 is TGTGCCAGCAGCTTGTTTCAGGATGGGTCTGGAAACACCATATATTTT.